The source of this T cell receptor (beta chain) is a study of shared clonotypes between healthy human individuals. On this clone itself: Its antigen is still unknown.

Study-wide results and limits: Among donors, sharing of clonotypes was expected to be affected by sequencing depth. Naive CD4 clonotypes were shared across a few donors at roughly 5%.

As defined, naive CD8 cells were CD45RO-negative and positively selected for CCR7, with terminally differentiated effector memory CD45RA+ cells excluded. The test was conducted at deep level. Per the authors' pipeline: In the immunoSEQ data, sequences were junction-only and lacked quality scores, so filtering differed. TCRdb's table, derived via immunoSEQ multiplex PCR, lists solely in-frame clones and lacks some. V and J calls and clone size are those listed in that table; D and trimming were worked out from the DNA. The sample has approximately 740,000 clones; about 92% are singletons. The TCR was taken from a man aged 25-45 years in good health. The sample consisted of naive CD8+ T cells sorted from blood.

The CDR3 loop reads CASSEAFSGPYNEQFF. CDR3 bases: TGTGCCAGCAGTGAAGCGTTTAGCGGGCCGTACAATGAGCAGTTCTTC. The chain has TRBV6-1 and TRBJ2-1; 7 bases match TRBD2. The CDR3 runs to 16 residues. Germline V gene sequence: CDR1 MNHNS, CDR2 SASEGT. The junction had 6 bases not matched to a gene; V was cut back by 0 bases and J by 4 bases.